These 19 T cell receptor beta chains were sequenced from one sample in a study of CXCR3-negative and CXCR3-positive naive CD8 T cells. Notes on the study in general: Hydrophobicity was higher for TRB CDR3s found in CXCR3-positive naive cells than in CXCR3-negative naive cells.

For these TCRs, the target antigens are not known. The TRB cDNA libraries were prepared by 5' RACE with UMI labels. From its re-call of the 5' RACE reads, TCRdb lists each CDR3 protein once, without DNA. This repertoire includes approximately 65,000 distinct CDR3 sequences. The sample consisted of naive CXCR3+ CD8+ T cells from blood. Subset in this sample: CD45RO-CCR7+CD27+CD95- naive CD8+ T cells expressing CXCR3 (TNR3+). The receptor source for this set is a human donor in good health. Some clones in this sample may be carry-over from other donors' samples.

This chain connects TRBV29-1 to TRBJ2-1; TCRdb names TRBD1, which stays unverified in the absence of DNA. The germline CDR1 and CDR2 sequences are SQVTM and ANQGSEA. The CDR3 consists of 13 residues. The CDR3 protein is CSVEGQGPNEQFF.

V gene TRBV9 combines with J gene TRBJ2-1; TCRdb's D gene call, TRBD2, goes unchecked for lack of DNA. The CDR3 contains 16 residues. Germline V CDR1 and CDR2: SGDLS, YYNGEE. Here the CDR3 reads CASSPGTSGPYNEQFF.

V usage is TRBV19 and J usage is TRBJ2-7; TCRdb returns TRBD1, unconfirmable since there is no DNA. Germline V gene sequence: CDR1 LNHDA, CDR2 SQIVND (reference sequence). The CDR3 consists of 14 residues. The CDR3 sequence is CASSPGQVPYEQYF.

The chain combines TRBV5-1 with TRBJ1-1. CDR1 is SGHRS and CDR2 is YFSETQ in the germline V gene. CDR3 length: 14 residues. The CDR3 sequence is CASYAGVVNTEAFF.

This rearrangement joins TRBV6-6 to TRBJ1-1; TCRdb returns TRBD1, unconfirmable since there is no DNA. From germline, CDR1 is MNHNY and CDR2 SVGAGI (reference sequence). The CDR3 is 16 amino acids. CDR3 residues: CASSYGDGSPYTEAFF.

The chain uses TRBV14 and TRBJ2-2. CDR3 length equals 14 residues. The germline V gene has CDR1 SGHDN and CDR2 FVKESK. The CDR3: CASSLRLDTGELFF.

The chain links TRBV6-2 or TRBV6-3 to TRBJ1-2; checking the TCRdb D call of TRBD1 is not possible without DNA. The germline gives CDR1 MNHEY, CDR2 SVGEGT. The CDR3 covers 14 residues. CDR3 in amino acids: CASNRQGGNYGYTF.

V usage is TRBV10-3 and J usage is TRBJ1-3. Germline CDR1 is ENHRY and CDR2 is SYGVKD. The CDR3 consists of 14 residues. The CDR3 spells CAISVTDSGNTIYF.

This chain links TRBV6-2 or TRBV6-3 with TRBJ1-5; the TCRdb D gene call, TRBD1, has no DNA to confirm it. The CDR3 consists of 15 residues. Germline V lookup: CDR1 MNHEY, CDR2 SVGEGT. The CDR3 region is CASRVGQGVNQPQHF.

V gene TRBV7-6 combines with J gene TRBJ2-1. This CDR3 is built from 13 residues. CDR1 is SGHVS and CDR2 is FNYEAQ in the germline V gene. The chain's CDR3 is CASSLANYNEQLF.

J is TRBJ2-1 and V is TRBV7-6; the D gene TCRdb calls, TRBD2, cannot be checked with no DNA. This CDR3 comprises 15 residues. Germline V gene sequence: CDR1 SGHVS, CDR2 FNYEAQ. Here the CDR3 reads CASSTTTGAGDEQFF.

J is TRBJ1-1 and V is TRBV11-2; TCRdb reports TRBD1, a call that lacks DNA to check it against. Looked up from germline, CDR1 is SGHAT and CDR2 is FQNNGV. This CDR3 has 19 residues. The CDR3 spells CASSLRSTGPIVSGTEAFF.

This chain links TRBV7-6 with TRBJ2-5; lacking DNA, the TRBD2 call made by TCRdb goes unchecked. Germline CDR1 and CDR2: SGHVS and FNYEAQ. The CDR3 contains 14 residues. CDR3 protein: CASSLARRRETQYF.

This chain joins TRBV6-2 or TRBV6-3 and TRBJ2-7. The CDR3 extends over 13 amino acids. Germline CDR1 is MNHEY and CDR2 is SVGEGT. Here the CDR3 reads CASSGLTANEQYF.

The chain joins TRBV14 to TRBJ2-7; there is no DNA to check the TCRdb D call of TRBD1. Germline loops: CDR1 SGHDN, CDR2 FVKESK. The CDR3 runs 13 residues. The CDR3 reads CASSPTGNYEQYF.

The J gene is TRBJ2-5, the V gene TRBV29-1; TCRdb outputs TRBD2, but without DNA this stays unchecked. In germline, CDR1 is SQVTM, CDR2 ANQGSEA. The CDR3 extends over 12 amino acids. CDR3 residues: CSVSGTLETQYF.

The chain couples TRBV21-1 to TRBJ2-7; TCRdb returns TRBD2, unconfirmable since there is no DNA. TRBV21-1 is termed a pseudogene. The CDR3 consists of 17 residues. CDR3 region: CASSKWWARALSYEQYF.

The chain links TRBV7-6 to TRBJ2-7; TCRdb's D gene call, TRBD1, goes unchecked for lack of DNA. CDR3 length: 16 amino acids. The germline gives CDR1 SGHVS, CDR2 FNYEAQ. CDR3 residues: CASSLAGQGSSYEQYF.

The chain has TRBV29-1 and TRBJ2-5; TCRdb gives TRBD2 as the D gene, but with no DNA this cannot be confirmed. This CDR3 contains 13 residues. Germline CDR1 and CDR2: SQVTM and ANQGSEA. The CDR3 sequence is CSVLAGFQETQYF.